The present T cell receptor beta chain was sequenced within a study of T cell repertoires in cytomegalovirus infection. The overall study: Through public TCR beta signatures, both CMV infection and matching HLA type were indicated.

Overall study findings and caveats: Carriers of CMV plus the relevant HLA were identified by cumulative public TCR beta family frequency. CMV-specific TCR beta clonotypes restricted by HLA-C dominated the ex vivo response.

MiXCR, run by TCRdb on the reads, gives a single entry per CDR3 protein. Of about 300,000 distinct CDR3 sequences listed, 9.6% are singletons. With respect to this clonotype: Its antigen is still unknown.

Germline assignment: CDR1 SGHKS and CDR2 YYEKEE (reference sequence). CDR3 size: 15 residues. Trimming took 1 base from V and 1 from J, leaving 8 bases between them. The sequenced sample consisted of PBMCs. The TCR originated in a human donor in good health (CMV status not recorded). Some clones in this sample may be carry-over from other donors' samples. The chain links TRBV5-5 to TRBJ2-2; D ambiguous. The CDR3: CASSLRAQNTGELFF. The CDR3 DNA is TGTGCCAGCAGCTTGAGGGCCCAGAACACCGGGGAGCTGTTTTTT. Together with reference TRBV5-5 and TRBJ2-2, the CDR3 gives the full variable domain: DAGVTQSPTHLIKTRGQQVTLRCSPISGHKSVSWYQQVLGQGPQFIFQYYEKEERGRGNFPDRFSARQFPNYSSELNVNALLLGDSALYLCASSLRAQNTGELFFGEGSRLTVL.